Below, one T cell receptor (beta chain) is given with its context. This clone has only one observation. Its antigen specificity is not known. Within one base of it there is no much larger clone, and no base qualities were kept. The protocol used for the library was the immunoSEQ multiplex PCR assay. TCRdb stores this immuneACCESS table with in-frame sequences only. Part of the clones is absent; in the studies checked, under half of the shortfall reflects unresolved V genes, and no reason is known for the rest. For this sample there are roughly 97,000 clones; around 96% appear just once. Jointly, the top ten make up approximately 0.38% of the sample. The data derive from a study of technical replicates of blood from a few donors (TCRdb year 2017). Taken from cysteine to phenylalanine, the CDR3 has 13 residues. Only CDR3 DNA is held: 39 bases, read in frame from base 1. V loses 5 bases at its end and J loses 5 bases; junction bases beyond the gene matches: 5. Taken from the germline V gene (reference sequence), the CDR1 and CDR2 loops are MNHEY and SMNVEV.

The sample consisted of T cells isolated from PBMCs. The receptor was derived from a human donor in good health. This sequence uses TRBV27 and TRBJ2-7, and TRBD1 aligns with 8 junction nucleotides. The CDR3: CASSMTGVNEQYF. The nucleotide sequence reads TGTGCCAGCAGTATGACAGGGGTCAACGAGCAGTACTTC.